This T cell receptor (beta chain) was recorded in a study of shared clonotypes between healthy human individuals. Sequencing was performed with immunoSEQ multiplex PCR; in TCRdb, only in-frame clones are kept and a portion is missing. This table has about 750,000 clones, more than 85% appearing once. Naive CD8 isolation took CD45RO-negative cells positively selected for CCR7 and excluded terminally differentiated effector memory CD45RA+ cells. Between the trimmed V and J ends, which lost 4 bases and 5 bases, there was a span of 9 bases. In germline, CDR1 is SGHAT, CDR2 FQNNGV. The length of the CDR3 is 13 residues.

The chain combines TRBV11-2 with TRBJ1-3, with D maybe TRBD1 (5 bases). The receptor's source is a man under 40 in good health. Specimen: naive CD8+ T cells sorted from blood. CDR3 in DNA: TGTGCCAGCAGCTCCCGGGGCCGAAACACCATATATTTT. Translation: CASSSRGRNTIYF.